This passage covers 23 T cell receptor beta chains from one sample sequenced in a study of cytomegalovirus exposure and HLA in healthy donors. The PCR ran on 60 Vbeta and 13 Jbeta primers. Produced via immunoSEQ multiplex PCR; TCRdb's table is partial and in-frame only. The sample lists some 150,000 clones, roughly 79% occurring once. What was sequenced was PBMCs. The receptor source for this set is a woman aged 45 to 65 in good health and CMV-seronegative.

J is TRBJ2-3 and V is TRBV7-2, with unresolved D. Trimming removed 5 bases from V and 5 bases from J, with 8 bases in between. The CDR3 has 12 amino acids. From germline, CDR1 is SGHTA and CDR2 FQGNSA. The CDR3 sequence is CASSLLRDTQYF. CDR3 coding DNA: TGTGCCAGCAGCCTATTGCGAGATACGCAGTATTTT. Variable domain in full (rest from reference TRBV7-2 and TRBJ2-3): GAGVSQSPSNKVTEKGKDVELRCDPISGHTALYWYRQSLGQGLEFLIYFQGNSAPDKSGLPSDRFSAERTGGSVSTLTIQRTQQEDSAVYLCASSLLRDTQYFGPGTRLTVL.

A single count supports this clone. This chain uses TRBV10-3 with TRBJ2-1; the D is unclear. The length of the CDR3 is 16 residues. Germline V gene lookup returns CDR1 ENHRY and CDR2 SYGVKD. Trimming pared 6 bases from V and 1 base from J, leaving 16 bases between. The chain's CDR3 is CAIRTDSPGSYNEQFF. The CDR3 DNA is TGTGCCATCAGAACCGACTCGCCTGGGTCCTACAATGAGCAGTTCTTC.

The genes are TRBV14 and TRBJ2-7, with D perhaps TRBD2 (5 bases). This CDR3 contains 15 residues. Trimming left V 4 bases short and J 3 bases short, with 16 bases between. The V gene's germline CDR1 is SGHDN and CDR2 FVKESK. The CDR3 sequence: CASSPYREGGYEQYF. Here the CDR3 DNA reads TGTGCCAGCAGCCCGTACCGGGAAGGAGGCTACGAGCAGTACTTC.

Here the CDR3 DNA reads TGCGCCAGCAGCTCCCAAAGATCGATAGCCCAGAGGGAGACCCAGTACTTC. It translates to CASSSQRSIAQRETQYF. The gene calls are TRBV5-1 and TRBJ2-5; D is ambiguous. Germline V lookup: CDR1 SGHRS, CDR2 YFSETQ. This CDR3 region has 17 residues. Deletions cut 3 bases from V and 5 bases from J, with 23 bases between.

This clone was picked up one time. The chain is built from TRBV14 and TRBJ2-7; D ambiguous. The CDR3 is 12 amino acids. Germline V gives CDR1 SGHDN, CDR2 FVKESK. Trimming removed 3 bases from V and 4 bases from J, with 7 bases in between. The DNA for the CDR3 is TGTGCCAGCAGCCAGAAGCATTACGAGCAGTACTTC. It encodes CASSQKHYEQYF.

The chain combines TRBV15 with TRBJ2-1; D is perhaps TRBD2 (6 bases). V was trimmed by 5 bases and J by 4 bases, leaving 18 bases between them. Per germline, CDR1 LNHNV and CDR2 YYDKDF (reference sequence). This CDR3 is 16 amino acids long. CDR3 DNA: TGTGCCACCAGCCAGAGTATAGGGACTGAGTACAATGAGCAGTTCTTC. The encoded protein is CATSQSIGTEYNEQFF.

V gene TRBV27 combines with J gene TRBJ2-7; 8 nucleotides match TRBD1. V lost 2 bases to trimming and J lost 5 bases; unmatched junction nucleotides: 5. The CDR3 contains 14 residues. CDR1 and CDR2 (germline): MNHEY, SMNVEV (reference sequence). CDR3 coding DNA: TGTGCCAGCAGTTTAGAGACAGGGGTCGACGAGCAGTACTTC. This gives the protein CASSLETGVDEQYF.

The chain has TRBV7-2 and TRBJ2-1; the match to TRBD2 covers 7 bases. Germline values: CDR1 SGHTA, CDR2 FQGNSA. The CDR3 contains 16 residues. V lost 1 base to trimming and J lost 7 bases; unmatched junction nucleotides: 10. The CDR3 sequence: CASSLDAGAGANEQFF. In DNA form, the CDR3 reads TGTGCCAGCAGCTTAGATGCGGGAGCCGGGGCGAATGAGCAGTTCTTC.

The chain links TRBV6-5 to TRBJ1-2; 7 bases are shared with TRBD1. Unmatched junction bases numbered 3, after V lost 2 bases and J lost 0 bases. This CDR3 comprises 15 residues. The germline V gene encodes CDR1 MNHEY and CDR2 SVGAGI. In DNA form, the CDR3 reads TGTGCCAGCAGTTACACAGGGGCATCTAACTATGGCTACACCTTC. The encoded protein is CASSYTGASNYGYTF.

This chain joins TRBV4-3 and TRBJ2-7; TRBD1 agrees at 9 bases. The CDR3 spans 16 residues. Germline values: CDR1 LGHNA, CDR2 YSLEER. Germline trimming cut 0 bases from V and 2 bases from J; bases unmatched to any gene: 5. CDR3 region: CASSQEGTGSPYEQYF. The CDR3 DNA reads TGCGCCAGCAGCCAAGAGGGGACAGGGTCACCCTACGAGCAGTACTTC.

The chain carries TRBV6-4 and TRBJ2-3, with 9 bases aligning to TRBD1. CDR1 is MRHNA and CDR2 is SNTAGT in the germline V gene. V dropped 5 bases and J dropped 4; count of bases not matched to a gene: 7. There are 15 residues in the CDR3. CDR3 sequence (DNA): TGTGCCAGCAGTTCACAGGGGGCAGGGGCAGATACGCAGTATTTT. It specifies CASSSQGAGADTQYF.

The V call is TRBV4-1, the J call TRBJ1-6; D unresolved. With 1 base removed from V and 9 bases from J, the gap between germline ends came to 16 bases. From germline, CDR1 is MGHRA and CDR2 YSYEKL. The CDR3 runs 16 residues. Here the CDR3 reads CASSQGHPDYSSPLHF. The CDR3 DNA reads TGCGCCAGCAGCCAAGGTCACCCCGACTACTCTTCACCCCTCCACTTT.

The chain joins TRBV27 to TRBJ2-3; tentatively, D is TRBD2 (5 bases). Germline-derived CDR1 and CDR2 are MNHEY and SMNVEV (reference sequence). This CDR3 has 17 residues. V lost 5 bases to trimming and J lost 1 base, with 19 bases between them. The CDR3 is CASSPLKWVARTDTQYF. CDR3 nucleotide sequence: TGTGCCAGCAGTCCCTTGAAGTGGGTAGCGCGCACAGATACGCAGTATTTT.

The sample holds a few counts of this clone. V gene TRBV2 combines with J gene TRBJ2-2; TRBD2 agrees at 7 bases. The CDR3 is 14 residues long. In germline, CDR1 is SNHLY, CDR2 FYNNEI. With V trimmed by 8 bases and J by 0 bases, 3 bases remained unmatched. As DNA, the CDR3 is TGTGCCAGCCACGGGAGGACGAACACCGGGGAGCTGTTTTTT. Its translation: CASHGRTNTGELFF.

The CDR3 protein is CAWSPRGSYGYTF. The CDR3 DNA reads as TGTGCCTGGAGTCCCCGAGGTTCTTATGGCTACACCTTC. V and J are TRBV30 and TRBJ1-2; D ambiguous. Trimming shortened V by 2 bases and J by 5 bases, and 12 bases separated the two germline ends. CDR1 and CDR2 from the germline V gene are GTSNPN and SVGIG (reference sequence). The CDR3 runs to 13 residues.

The chain combines TRBV6-5 with TRBJ2-5; D may be TRBD2 (6 bases). Matching the DNA end better, TRBJ2-7 makes the J call doubtful. This CDR3 has 15 amino acids. Germline V gene sequence: CDR1 MNHEY, CDR2 SVGAGI. The CDR3 region is CASSYGTTGVYEQYF. Here the CDR3 DNA reads TGTGCCAGCAGTTATGGGACCACGGGGGTCTACGAGCAGTACTTC.

This clone occurred once. The chain uses TRBV4-2 and TRBJ1-4; a possible D gene is TRBD1 (5 bases). V shed 1 base and J shed 0 bases, with 9 bases lying between them. The CDR3 totals 16 residues. In germline, CDR1 is LGHNA, CDR2 YNFKEQ. The CDR3 bases are TGTGCCAGCAGCCAAGCGACAGTCGCAACTAATGAAAAACTGTTTTTT. This codes for CASSQATVATNEKLFF.

This clone was observed once. This chain uses TRBV27 with TRBJ1-2; no reliable D call. The ends were cut back, 5 bases at V and 4 bases at J, with 8 bases in the middle. The CDR3 spans 12 residues. Germline V gene sequence: CDR1 MNHEY, CDR2 SMNVEV (reference sequence). The CDR3 here is CASSADSYGYTF. In nucleotides, the CDR3 is TGTGCCAGCAGTGCCGATAGCTATGGCTACACCTTC.

DNA of the CDR3: TGTGCCGGTTCGGCGGACTACGAGCAGTACTTC. This encodes CAGSADYEQYF. V is TRBV2 and J is TRBJ2-7; D is undetermined. V was pared by 11 bases and J by 3 bases, with 11 bases between. Germline loops: CDR1 SNHLY, CDR2 FYNNEI. The CDR3 is 11 amino acids.

The CDR3 protein is CASSLHWGQGITRYNEQFF. The CDR3 coding sequence is TGTGCCAGCAGCTTACACTGGGGACAGGGGATAACAAGGTACAATGAGCAGTTCTTC. The chain links TRBV11-2 to TRBJ2-1, with TRBD1 matching 10 bases. This CDR3 is built from 19 residues. CDR1 and CDR2 (germline): SGHAT, FQNNGV. The junction had 14 bases not matched to a gene; V was cut back by 2 bases and J by 4 bases.

This clone was seen a single time. A junction boundary mismatches the germline segment, possibly from a read error. The chain combines TRBV18 with TRBJ2-7; 7 nucleotides line up with TRBD1. The CDR3 has 11 residues. Germline values: CDR1 KGHSH, CDR2 LQKENI. CDR3 region: CASSPGDSPDF. CDR3 DNA: TGTGCCAGCTCACCAGGGGACAGTCCGGACTTC.

The chain combines TRBV27 with TRBJ1-1; perhaps TRBD1 as D (5 bases). Per germline, CDR1 MNHEY and CDR2 SMNVEV (reference sequence). V dropped 4 bases and J dropped 5 bases, with 17 bases sitting between them. This CDR3 contains 15 residues. The CDR3: CASSSRSWGMTEAFF. The DNA for the CDR3 is TGTGCCAGCAGTTCCCGATCGTGGGGCATGACTGAAGCTTTCTTT.

V usage is TRBV4-1 and J usage is TRBJ2-7; 7 bases match TRBD1. Germline CDR1 MGHRA, CDR2 YSYEKL. V was pared by 1 base and J by 2 bases, with 5 bases of the junction left unmatched. The CDR3 contains 15 residues. CDR3 sequence reads: CASSQAGQVTYEQYF. CDR3 nucleotide sequence: TGCGCCAGCAGCCAAGCAGGACAGGTCACCTACGAGCAGTACTTC.